These 19 T cell receptor beta chains originate from one sample sequenced in a study of Ad26.COV2.S vaccination and SARS-CoV-2 variants (dated by TCRdb to about 2021). The library was generated by the immunoSEQ multiplex PCR assay. Entries here come from immuneACCESS through TCRdb and include only in-frame sequences with V and J called. Some clones fail to appear in such tables; in the studies checked, an unresolved V gene covers under half of the shortfall, and the cause of the remainder is unknown. Across this sample there are around 310,000 clones, with 85% to 90% seen only once. The ten top clones hold 5.5% of the sample. This sample's treatment or condition label indicates: around 19 received Ad26.COV2.S at low or high dose, single or two shots; roughly five received placebo; per-sample allocation not given. For vaccine and placebo recipients, repertoires were sequenced using samples collected on day 63 after the first injection.

The material sequenced was peripheral blood, taken in a trial of Ad26.COV2.S vaccine versus placebo. The receptor set was obtained from a person between 18 and 60 years old who received the Ad26.COV2.S COVID-19 vaccine or a placebo.

The chain joins TRBV29-1 to TRBJ1-2; D is unresolved. Trimming took 4 bases from V and 0 from J, leaving 15 bases between them. The CDR3 has 15 residues. The germline V gene has CDR1 SQVTM and CDR2 ANQGSEA. CDR3 sequence reads: CSVAARAATNYGYTF. CDR3 bases: TGCAGCGTTGCCGCCCGGGCAGCTACTAACTATGGCTACACCTTC.

V is TRBV4-3 and J is TRBJ1-2, with TRBD1 as a possible D gene (5 bases). Germline lookup yields CDR1 LGHNA and CDR2 YSLEER. The CDR3 is made up of 16 amino acids. Trimming took off 3 bases at V and 3 bases at J, with 17 bases between the two ends. CDR3 in DNA: TGCGCCAGCAGCCAGGATACAGGAGTAGTGTACTATGGCTACACCTTC. Translating it yields CASSQDTGVVYYGYTF.

The gene calls are TRBV19 and TRBJ1-2; no definite D call. There are 15 residues in the CDR3. The germline V and J ends were trimmed by 4 bases and 0 bases, with 12 bases remaining between them. Germline V gene sequence: CDR1 LNHDA, CDR2 SQIVND (reference sequence). This chain's CDR3 is CASSRGFEANYGYTF. In DNA, the CDR3 is TGTGCCAGTAGTAGAGGTTTTGAGGCTAACTATGGCTACACCTTC.

The V gene is TRBV2, the J gene TRBJ2-5; possibly TRBD1 for D (7 bases). Germline V gives CDR1 SNHLY, CDR2 FYNNEI. The CDR3 covers 14 residues. Trimming shortened V by 4 bases and J by 2 bases, and 11 bases separated the two germline ends. The CDR3 sequence is CASSGGTAQETQYF. The CDR3 nucleotides read TGTGCCAGCAGTGGCGGGACAGCACAAGAGACCCAGTACTTC.

The V and J genes are TRBV11-1 and TRBJ2-1; 8 bases are a match to TRBD2. V gave up 5 bases and J gave up 6 bases; unmatched junction bases: 12. This CDR3 has 16 amino acids. Germline CDR1 reads SGHAT; CDR2 reads FQDESV (reference sequence). The CDR3 reads CASSPYPGLGVNEQFF. DNA for the CDR3: TGTGCCAGCAGCCCTTATCCGGGACTAGGGGTCAATGAGCAGTTCTTC.

The chain has TRBV27 and TRBJ1-1; no clear D. V lost 5 bases and J lost 7, with 14 bases in between. CDR3 length: 13 amino acids. Germline CDR1 is MNHEY and CDR2 is SMNVEV (reference sequence). The CDR3 sequence is CASSPSYPVEAFF. The CDR3 bases are TGTGCCAGCAGTCCAAGTTATCCGGTTGAAGCTTTCTTT.

This clone was recorded once. This sequence joins TRBV19 and TRBJ2-1, with TRBD2 identical over 11 bases. The CDR3 is made up of 16 amino acids. With V trimmed by 7 bases and J by 8 bases, 13 bases remained unmatched. Per germline, CDR1 LNHDA and CDR2 SQIVND (reference sequence). CDR3 nucleotide sequence: TGTGCCAGTACCCCACGACTAGCGGGGTCCGTTGATGAGCAGTTCTTC. Translating gives CASTPRLAGSVDEQFF.

DNA for the CDR3: TGTGCCAGTACCGACAGGGCTAATCAGCCCCAGCATTTT. Amino acids: CASTDRANQPQHF. The chain carries TRBV19 and TRBJ1-5, with 7 bases lining up with TRBD1. This CDR3 is 13 amino acids long. The germline CDR1 and CDR2 sequences are LNHDA and SQIVND (reference sequence). Trimming at V came to 7 bases and at J to 4 bases, leaving 4 bases not matched to a gene.

Points on this clone: A junction boundary mismatches the germline segment, possibly from a read error. This chain uses TRBV18 with TRBJ1-1; possible D gene TRBD1, 6 bases. CDR1 and CDR2 (germline): KGHSH, LQKENI. This CDR3 is 13 amino acids long. Written as DNA, the CDR3 is TGTGCCAGCTCATCAGGGGTGAAGACTGAAGCTTTCTTT. It specifies CASSSGVKTEAFF. Based on the CDR3 plus reference TRBV18 and TRBJ1-1, the full variable domain is NAGVMQNPRHLVRRRGQEARLRCSPMKGHSHVYWYRQLPEEGLKFMVYLQKENIIDESGMPKERFSAEFPKEGPSILRIQQVVRGDSAAYFCASSSGVKTEAFFGQGTRLTVV.

This clone was counted once. The rearrangement joins TRBV28 to TRBJ1-2; D unresolved. Germline CDR1 is MDHEN and CDR2 is SYDVKM. The CDR3 has 12 residues. Between the trimmed V and J ends, which lost 9 bases and 2 bases, there was a span of 10 bases. The CDR3 loop reads CASLVANYGYTF. The CDR3 DNA reads as TGTGCCAGTTTAGTGGCCAACTATGGCTACACCTTC.

The chain's CDR3 is CASSGTEANTEAFF. CDR3 bases: TGTGCCAGCAGCGGGACAGAGGCGAACACTGAAGCTTTCTTT. The chain is built from TRBV2 and TRBJ1-1; 7 bases match TRBD1. With 6 bases clipped from V and 1 base from J, the junction kept 5 bases outside the gene matches. The CDR3 consists of 14 residues. Germline lookup yields CDR1 SNHLY and CDR2 FYNNEI.

The chain recombines TRBV28 with TRBJ2-5; D unresolved. In germline, CDR1 is MDHEN, CDR2 SYDVKM. The V end lost 6 bases, the J end lost 4 bases, and 6 bases lay between the germline ends. The CDR3 extends over 11 amino acids. This CDR3 is CASRSLETQYF. In DNA, the CDR3 is TGTGCCAGCAGATCTTTAGAGACCCAGTACTTC.

The chain combines TRBV19 with TRBJ1-1; maybe TRBD1 (5 bases). V lost 6 bases to trimming and J lost 2 bases, with 16 bases between them. Germline assignment: CDR1 LNHDA and CDR2 SQIVND (reference sequence). This CDR3 spans 15 amino acids. In DNA form, the CDR3 reads TGTGCCAGTAGGCAGTCTTTGGGGCAAAACACTGAAGCTTTCTTT. Translated, it gives CASRQSLGQNTEAFF.

The chain employs TRBV19 and TRBJ1-1, with D unresolved. Trimming cost V 6 bases and J 3 bases, with 11 bases left between them. CDR3 length equals 13 residues. In germline, CDR1 is LNHDA, CDR2 SQIVND (reference sequence). CDR3 nucleotide sequence: TGTGCCAGTAGGCGCCTTGGGGACACTGAAGCTTTCTTT. Protein sequence: CASRRLGDTEAFF.

The chain carries TRBV18 and TRBJ2-1, with unresolved D. CDR3 size: 13 residues. With 6 bases removed from V and 5 bases from J, the gap between germline ends came to 11 bases. Germline CDR1 KGHSH, CDR2 LQKENI. CDR3 bases: TGTGCCAGCTCGGAACAGCCAAACAATGAGCAGTTCTTC. Encoded protein: CASSEQPNNEQFF.

V gene TRBV5-5 combines with J gene TRBJ1-1, with TRBD1 as a possible D gene (6 bases). Germline CDR1 reads SGHKS; CDR2 reads YYEKEE (reference sequence). Trimming cost V 1 base and J 4 bases, with 11 bases left between them. CDR3 length: 14 amino acids. The CDR3 is CASSLQGRGTEAFF. The CDR3 coding sequence is TGTGCCAGCAGCTTGCAGGGCAGGGGCACTGAAGCTTTCTTT.

The V call is TRBV6-4, the J call TRBJ2-1; D gene unclear. Germline V gene sequence: CDR1 MRHNA, CDR2 SNTAGT. There are 13 residues in the CDR3. Trimming pared 6 bases from V and 4 bases from J, leaving 10 bases between. CDR3 bases: TGTGCCAGCAGCCGCGAGGCGTACAATGAGCAGTTCTTC. Its translation is CASSREAYNEQFF.

About this clone: This CDR3 is also generated by other DNA sequences in the sample. The CDR3 nucleotides are TGTGCCAGCAGCTCAGGACAGGGGGCTTACGAGCAGTACTTC. Its protein product is CASSSGQGAYEQYF. The V call is TRBV7-6, the J call TRBJ2-7; 11 nucleotides line up with TRBD1. CDR3 length equals 14 residues. From germline, CDR1 is SGHVS and CDR2 FNYEAQ. V dropped 4 bases and J dropped 4; count of bases not matched to a gene: 3. Together with reference TRBV7-6 and TRBJ2-7, the CDR3 gives the full variable domain: GAGVSQSPRYKVTKRGQDVALRCDPISGHVSLYWYRQALGQGPEFLTYFNYEAQQDKSGLPNDRFSAERPEGSISTLTIQRTEQRDSAMYRCASSSGQGAYEQYFGPGTRLTVT.

This chain uses TRBV6-2 or TRBV6-3 with TRBJ1-1, with D unclear. There are 14 residues in the CDR3. The germline CDR1 and CDR2 sequences are MNHEY and SVGEGT. The V end was cut by 5 bases, the J end by 2 bases, with 12 bases between. CDR3 residues: CASSLANSNTEAFF. The CDR3 DNA reads as TGTGCCAGCAGTCTCGCGAACAGCAACACTGAAGCTTTCTTT.